This T cell receptor beta chain was sequenced during a study of T cells after yellow fever vaccination. TCRdb itself ran the 5' RACE reads through MiXCR, one entry per CDR3 protein. Seen here are a few hundred thousand distinct CDR3 sequences, about 7.1% observed once, and the top ten hold roughly 0.86%. This clonotype has at least ten counts. At one end, the junction sequence differs from germline, possibly due to a read error. Germline CDR1 and CDR2: DFQATT and SNEGSKA (reference sequence). This CDR3 has 15 amino acids. The receptor's source is a man younger than 45 who received the YFV17D yellow fever vaccine. The chain couples TRBV20-1 to TRBJ1-6, with D tentatively TRBD1 (5 bases). This sample comprised CD4+ T cells sorted from PBMCs, obtained 15 days after the yellow fever booster vaccination. CDR3 residues: CSARGVGRRDSPLHF. DNA of the CDR3: TGCAGTGCAAGAGGGGTGGGGCGGCGAGATTCACCCCTCCACTTT.